The subject of this entry is one T cell receptor beta chain. Its matching antigen is unknown. The data were taken from a study of T cells after yellow fever vaccination. Study results and caveats: Peaking on day 5 versus 15, the secondary response was faster but weaker.

CDR3 length equals 13 residues. Germline-derived CDR1 and CDR2 are MGHRA and YSYEKL. The ends were cut back, 8 bases at V and 2 bases at J, with 12 bases in the middle. A universal primer site and UMIs were added as TCR cDNA was made by 5'RACE template switching. TCRdb fed the 5' RACE reads into MiXCR, producing one record per CDR3 protein. The repertoire holds under 250,000 distinct CDR3 sequences, with about 3% as singletons. The sequenced sample was CD4+ T cells sorted from PBMCs, obtained 10 days after the yellow fever booster vaccination. The origin of this receptor is a man aged 18 to 30 who received the YFV17D yellow fever vaccine. V and J are TRBV4-1 and TRBJ2-5; D is uncertain. Here the CDR3 reads CASAKTIQETQYF. The DNA for the CDR3 is TGCGCCAGCGCGAAGACAATTCAAGAGACCCAGTACTTC.